What follows are 21 T cell receptor beta chains derived from one specimen sequenced in a study of T cell clones after liver transplantation (dated by TCRdb to the late 2010s). The library was made by the immunoSEQ multiplex PCR assay. The table was pulled from immuneACCESS by TCRdb, which kept in-frame rearrangements only. Such tables lose some clones; where checked, under half of the loss comes from unresolved V genes, and the rest has no known cause. This sample lists some 20,000 clones; roughly 74% were detected once. The top ten hold 35% to 45% of the sample. Here the sequenced sample was CD8+ T cells from blood, taken more than 53 months after liver transplant. Receptors were obtained from a human patient who received a liver transplant. After a transplant, some of the T cells may come from the graft donor.

This sequence joins TRBV20-1 and TRBJ2-4, with TRBD1 matching 7 bases. From germline, CDR1 is DFQATT and CDR2 SNEGSKA (reference sequence). Trimming removed 6 bases from V and 16 bases from J; junction bases left unmatched: 12. The CDR3 has 11 residues. The CDR3 DNA sequence: TGCAGTGCCTTCACAGGGGTAATGCTTTACTTC. Its translation is CSAFTGVMLYF.

J is TRBJ2-7 and V is TRBV27; no reliable D call. Germline V gives CDR1 MNHEY, CDR2 SMNVEV (reference sequence). This CDR3 comprises 14 residues. Between the trimmed V and J ends, which lost 1 base and 3 bases, there was a span of 10 bases. The CDR3 here is CASSLFDNRYEQYF. The CDR3, as DNA: TGTGCCAGCAGTTTATTTGACAACCGCTACGAGCAGTACTTC.

The V call is TRBV27, the J call TRBJ2-7; 7 bases match TRBD1. V shed 8 bases and J 1 base; nucleotides not matched to a gene: 5. CDR1 is MNHEY, CDR2 SMNVEV, per germline (reference sequence). This CDR3 has 13 residues. CDR3 coding DNA: TGTGCCAGCGGACCGACAGGGTCCTACGAGCAGTACTTC. Residues: CASGPTGSYEQYF.

The chain employs TRBV4-2 and TRBJ2-7; D might be TRBD2 (5 bases). Trimming pared 5 bases from V and 1 base from J, leaving 15 bases between. The length of the CDR3 is 15 residues. Looked up from germline, CDR1 is LGHNA and CDR2 is YNFKEQ. CDR3 coding DNA: TGTGCCAGCAGCGGCGCGGTGACGGGATCCTACGAGCAGTACTTC. Protein sequence: CASSGAVTGSYEQYF.

J is TRBJ2-5 and V is TRBV4-2, with D maybe TRBD1 (7 bases). The CDR3 runs to 15 residues. Germline loops: CDR1 LGHNA, CDR2 YNFKEQ. Trimming stripped 4 bases from V and 5 bases from J, with 17 bases between. The CDR3 region is CASSPVRGALETQYF. CDR3 coding DNA: TGTGCCAGCAGCCCCGTCAGGGGGGCCCTGGAGACCCAGTACTTC.

In its sample, this clone was seen a few times. The J gene is TRBJ1-6, the V gene TRBV6-5, with a tentative D call TRBD1 (6 bases). CDR1 and CDR2 from the germline V gene are MNHEY and SVGAGI. This CDR3 is 13 amino acids long. V was cut by 7 bases and J by 10 bases, with 14 bases left in between. The CDR3, as DNA: TGTGCCAGCACTACCGGGACACGGTCACCCCTCCACTTT. Residues: CASTTGTRSPLHF.

About this clone: Other DNA sequences from this sample encode an identical CDR3 as well. CDR3 sequence reads: CASSLEASGTYEQYF. The CDR3 DNA follows: TGTGCCAGCAGCTTAGAGGCCTCCGGGACTTACGAGCAGTACTTC. This sequence joins TRBV11-2 and TRBJ2-7; TRBD2 is a possible D gene (6 bases). The CDR3 sequence is 15 residues long. Looked up from germline, CDR1 is SGHAT and CDR2 is FQNNGV. Trimming cost V 0 bases and J 4 bases, with 13 bases left between them.

The chain employs TRBV7-9 and TRBJ2-7; D unclear. The CDR3 sequence is 13 residues long. The germline V gene encodes CDR1 SEHNR and CDR2 FQNEAQ (reference sequence). The V end was cut by 5 bases, the J end by 3 bases, with 11 bases between. CDR3 nucleotides: TGTGCCAGCAGCGGTACGGGTGACTACGAGCAGTACTTC. Translated: CASSGTGDYEQYF.

The chain employs TRBV7-2 and TRBJ2-1; maybe TRBD2 (7 bases). The CDR3 contains 15 residues. Between the trimmed V and J ends, which lost 7 bases and 0 bases, there was a span of 13 bases. Germline CDR1 and CDR2: SGHTA and FQGNSA. The CDR3 nucleotides are TGTGCCAGCACCGAGAGGGGGGGCTCCTACAATGAGCAGTTCTTC. It translates to CASTERGGSYNEQFF.

This clone has a handful of counts. This chain uses TRBV2 with TRBJ1-2; D not resolved. CDR3 length equals 14 residues. Germline-derived CDR1 and CDR2 are SNHLY and FYNNEI. V was clipped by 7 bases and J by 2 bases, with 14 bases between them. CDR3 loop: CASISKAANYGYTF. The CDR3 coding sequence is TGTGCCAGCATTAGCAAGGCCGCGAACTATGGCTACACCTTC.

The chain combines TRBV7-8 with TRBJ2-4, with no clear D. The germline gives CDR1 SGHVS, CDR2 FQNEAQ. Trimming took 1 base from V and 1 from J, leaving 11 bases between them. The CDR3 loop spans 16 amino acids. The CDR3 region has the DNA TGTGCCAGCAGCTTAGAGGCCTGGGTGGCCAAAAACATTCAGTACTTC. This translates into CASSLEAWVAKNIQYF.

The rearrangement joins TRBV6-5 to TRBJ2-7, with a tentative D call TRBD2 (5 bases). V was shortened by 0 bases and J by 1 base, with 10 bases between the two germline ends. Germline-derived CDR1 and CDR2 are MNHEY and SVGAGI. CDR3 length equals 15 residues. The CDR3 region is CASSYSTRGSYEQYF. The CDR3 coding sequence is TGTGCCAGCAGTTACTCGACCCGGGGATCCTACGAGCAGTACTTC.

The rearrangement links TRBV7-2 to TRBJ2-7, with D possibly being TRBD1 (6 bases). CDR1 SGHTA and CDR2 FQGNSA come from the germline V gene. Trimming pared 4 bases from V and 2 bases from J, leaving 12 bases between. The CDR3 is 14 residues long. The CDR3 reads CASSSVGGTYEQYF. The CDR3 nucleotides are TGTGCCAGCAGCTCGGTAGGGGGTACCTACGAGCAGTACTTC.

The V and J genes are TRBV11-2 and TRBJ2-1; 10 nucleotides match TRBD2. The CDR3 has 16 residues. V gave up 4 bases and J gave up 12 bases; unmatched junction bases: 15. Germline V CDR1 and CDR2: SGHAT, FQNNGV. This CDR3 is CASSSPGGTSAIGQFF. The CDR3 region has the DNA TGTGCCAGCAGCTCCCCTGGTGGGACTAGCGCCATCGGGCAGTTCTTC.

The chain has TRBV7-9 and TRBJ2-7; D perhaps matches TRBD1 (5 bases). The germline V and J ends were trimmed by 3 bases and 0 bases, with 18 bases remaining between them. This CDR3 has 17 amino acids. Germline V CDR1 and CDR2: SEHNR, FQNEAQ (reference sequence). CDR3 region: CASSFRNRPPYSYEQYF. DNA of the CDR3: TGTGCCAGCAGCTTCCGAAACAGGCCGCCATACTCCTACGAGCAGTACTTC. Full variable domain (outside the CDR3, taken from reference TRBV7-9 and TRBJ2-7): DTGVSQNPRHKITKRGQNVTFRCDPISEHNRLYWYRQTLGQGPEFLTYFQNEAQLEKSRLLSDRFSAERPKGSFSTLEIQRTEQGDSAMYLCASSFRNRPPYSYEQYFGPGTRLTVT.

This chain connects TRBV11-2 to TRBJ2-1, with 8 bases matching TRBD2. Per germline, CDR1 SGHAT and CDR2 FQNNGV. The length of the CDR3 is 16 residues. Losses at the gene ends were 2 bases for V and 3 bases for J; bases not matched to a gene: 6. The CDR3 DNA follows: TGTGCCAGCAGCTTAAGTGCGGGGGGATTCTACAATGAGCAGTTCTTC. Its protein product is CASSLSAGGFYNEQFF.

The CDR3 loop is CASSVMASGGSRDEQFF. The CDR3, as DNA: TGTGCCAGCAGCGTTATGGCTAGCGGGGGTAGTAGGGATGAGCAGTTCTTC. The chain recombines TRBV28 with TRBJ2-1, with TRBD2 matching 10 bases. The J segment lost 8 bases and the V segment lost 6 bases, leaving 16 bases of the junction unmatched. This CDR3 comprises 17 residues. Germline V lookup: CDR1 MDHEN, CDR2 SYDVKM.

In its sample, this clone was seen a few times. The chain carries TRBV6-1 and TRBJ1-2; 9 bases match TRBD1. Germline CDR1 MNHNS, CDR2 SASEGT. This CDR3 is 12 amino acids long. The V gene end was trimmed by 10 bases and the J gene end by 5 bases; junction bases not matched to a gene: 5. CDR3 in DNA: TGTGCCACATTACAGGGGGCTTATGGCTACACCTTC. Its protein is CATLQGAYGYTF.

In its sample, this clone was seen a few times. The chain has TRBV6-1 and TRBJ2-1; 11 bases map to TRBD2. V gave up 2 bases and J gave up 6 bases; unmatched junction bases: 3. The CDR3 is made up of 15 amino acids. Germline CDR1 is MNHNS and CDR2 is SASEGT. The DNA for the CDR3 is TGTGCCAGCAGTGAATTTAGCGGGGGGGCCAATGAGCAGTTCTTC. Protein product: CASSEFSGGANEQFF.

The J gene is TRBJ1-2, the V gene TRBV6-5; 9 bases line up with TRBD1. Looked up from germline, CDR1 is MNHEY and CDR2 is SVGAGI. The CDR3 runs to 15 residues. The V segment lost 6 bases and the J segment 3 bases; nucleotides outside the gene matches: 8. CDR3 protein: CASSHRRTGDYGYTF. The CDR3 DNA sequence: TGTGCCAGCAGCCACCGTAGGACAGGGGACTATGGCTACACCTTC.

The chain employs TRBV9 and TRBJ1-5; 7 bases line up with TRBD1. The CDR3 consists of 14 residues. After removal of 2 bases from V and 5 bases from J, the junction contained 4 bases not matched to a gene. Germline lookup yields CDR1 SGDLS and CDR2 YYNGEE. The CDR3 loop is CASSVGTDHQPQHF. CDR3 nucleotide sequence: TGTGCCAGCAGCGTGGGGACAGATCATCAGCCCCAGCATTTT.